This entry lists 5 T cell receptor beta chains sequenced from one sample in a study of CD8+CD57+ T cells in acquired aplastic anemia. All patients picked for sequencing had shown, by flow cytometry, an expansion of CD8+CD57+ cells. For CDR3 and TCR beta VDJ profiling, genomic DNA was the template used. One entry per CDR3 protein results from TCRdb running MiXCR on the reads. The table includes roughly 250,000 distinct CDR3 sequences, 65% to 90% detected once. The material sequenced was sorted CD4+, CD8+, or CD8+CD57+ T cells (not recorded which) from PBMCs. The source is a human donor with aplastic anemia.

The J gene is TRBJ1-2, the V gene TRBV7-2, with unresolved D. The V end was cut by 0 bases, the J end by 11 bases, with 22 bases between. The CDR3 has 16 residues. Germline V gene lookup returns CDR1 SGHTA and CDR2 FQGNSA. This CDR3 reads CASSLAGDPDMQYYTF. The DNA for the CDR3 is TGTGCCAGCAGCTTAGCGGGAGATCCCGATATGCAGTATTACACCTTC.

The CDR3 DNA sequence: TGTGCCAGCAGCTTAGCGGGAAGGCCCCAGTCCGTC. Its translation is CASSLAGRPQSV. The chain links TRBV7-8 to TRBJ2-7, with unresolved D. Germline CDR1 is SGHVS and CDR2 is FQNEAQ. The CDR3 runs 12 residues.

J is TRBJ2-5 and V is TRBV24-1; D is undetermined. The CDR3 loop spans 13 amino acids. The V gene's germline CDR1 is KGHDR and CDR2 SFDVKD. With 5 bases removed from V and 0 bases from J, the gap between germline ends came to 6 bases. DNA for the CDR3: TGTGCCACCAGTGGCAGGAACCAAGAGACCCAGTACTTC. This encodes CATSGRNQETQYF.

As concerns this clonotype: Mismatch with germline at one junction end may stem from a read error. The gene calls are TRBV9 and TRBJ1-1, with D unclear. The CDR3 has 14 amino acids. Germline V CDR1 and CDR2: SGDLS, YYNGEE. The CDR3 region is CASSLVLGGNTAVF. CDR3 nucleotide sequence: TGTGCCAGCAGCTTAGTTCTGGGAGGGAACACTGCTGTCTTT.

This chain's CDR3 is CASGYAGTTREYFV. CDR3 nucleotide sequence: TGTGCCAGCGGGTACGCGGGCACTACTAGGGAGTATTTTGTC. The V gene is TRBV2, the J gene TRBJ2-7, with D possibly matching TRBD2 (5 bases). Germline CDR1 SNHLY, CDR2 FYNNEI. This CDR3 comprises 14 residues.